This TCR beta chain was sequenced for a study of cytomegalovirus exposure and HLA in healthy donors. Primers for the PCR totalled 60 Vbeta and 13 Jbeta. The repertoire was sequenced with immunoSEQ multiplex PCR; TCRdb's copy has only in-frame clones and lacks some. The sample yields under 250,000 clones, over 60% seen once. Concerning this clone: The antigen remains undetermined.

Study results and caveats: Other equally common chains were less clonally expanded than HLA-associated TCR beta chains, a later analysis showed. With later analysis, a missense DCLRE1C variant became linked to TCR beta V- and J-gene trimming.

This CDR3 contains 13 residues. The germline gives CDR1 LNHDA, CDR2 SQIVND (reference sequence). Trimming took 11 bases from V and 4 from J; bases not matched to a gene: 8. The material sequenced was PBMCs. This clonotype was obtained from a male donor in good health and CMV-seronegative. The rearrangement uses TRBV19 and TRBJ2-7; 10 nucleotides match TRBD2. CDR3 loop: CAVGASGRYEQYF. The CDR3 DNA is TGTGCCGTAGGGGCTAGCGGGAGATACGAGCAGTACTTC.